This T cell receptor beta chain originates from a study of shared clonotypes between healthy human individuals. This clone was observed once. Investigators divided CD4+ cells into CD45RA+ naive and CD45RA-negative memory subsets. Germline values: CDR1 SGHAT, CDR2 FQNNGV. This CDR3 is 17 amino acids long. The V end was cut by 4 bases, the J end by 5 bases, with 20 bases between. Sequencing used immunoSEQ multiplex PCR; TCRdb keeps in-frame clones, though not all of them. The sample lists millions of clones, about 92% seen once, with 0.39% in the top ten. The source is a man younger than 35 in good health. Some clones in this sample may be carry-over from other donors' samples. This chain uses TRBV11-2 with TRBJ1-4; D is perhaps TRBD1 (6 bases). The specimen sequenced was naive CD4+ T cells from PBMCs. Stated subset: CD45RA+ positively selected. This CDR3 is CASSSGAGQPKNEKLFF. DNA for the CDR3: TGTGCCAGCAGCTCAGGGGCCGGACAGCCAAAAAATGAAAAACTGTTTTTT. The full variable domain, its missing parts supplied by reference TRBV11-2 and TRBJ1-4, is EAGVAQSPRYKIIEKRQSVAFWCNPISGHATLYWYQQILGQGPKLLIQFQNNGVVDDSQLPKDRFSAERLKGVDSTLKIQPAKLEDSAVYLCASSSGAGQPKNEKLFFGSGTQLSVL.